This TCR beta chain derives from a study of T-cell reconstitution after alpha-beta-depleted transplantation in children. During its preparation, the TCRbeta library received unique molecular identifiers. TCRdb re-analysed the PCR reads in MiXCR, keeping a single row per CDR3 protein. Found here are around 200,000 distinct CDR3 sequences, around 9.9% of them singletons; the top ten hold under 30%. At least ten counts were recorded for this clonotype. Deletions cut 3 bases from V and 5 bases from J, with 11 bases between. The CDR3 consists of 14 residues. The germline V gene has CDR1 LNHDA and CDR2 SQIVND (reference sequence).

Sequences were derived from PBMCs, sampled before TCRalphabeta/CD19-depleted stem cell transplant. The rearrangement joins TRBV19 to TRBJ2-1; tentatively, D is TRBD2 (6 bases). The TCR comes from a child younger than two with acute myeloid leukemia, due to receive a stem cell transplant. The CDR3 DNA follows: TGTGCCAGTAGTATGATTAGCGGAAACAATGAGCAGTTCTTC. It translates to CASSMISGNNEQFF.